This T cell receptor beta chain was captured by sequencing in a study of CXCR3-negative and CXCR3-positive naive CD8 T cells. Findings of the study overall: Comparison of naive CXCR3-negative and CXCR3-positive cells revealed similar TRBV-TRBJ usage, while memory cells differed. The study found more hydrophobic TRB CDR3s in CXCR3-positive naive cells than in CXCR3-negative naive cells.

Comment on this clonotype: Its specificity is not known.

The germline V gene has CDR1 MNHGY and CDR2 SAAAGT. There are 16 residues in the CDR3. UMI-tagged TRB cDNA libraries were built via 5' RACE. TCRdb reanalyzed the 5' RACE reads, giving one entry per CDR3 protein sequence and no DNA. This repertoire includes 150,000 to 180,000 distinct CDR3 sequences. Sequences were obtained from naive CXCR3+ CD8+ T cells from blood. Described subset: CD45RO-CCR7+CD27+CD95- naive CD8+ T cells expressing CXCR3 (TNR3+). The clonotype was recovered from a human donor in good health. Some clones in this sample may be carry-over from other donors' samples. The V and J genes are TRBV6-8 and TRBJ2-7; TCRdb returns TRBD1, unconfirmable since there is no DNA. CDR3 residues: CASSLRSTGKAYEQYF.